This T cell receptor (beta chain) emerged from a study of blood T cell repertoires in COVID-19. Enrolment of Seattle patients took place during active infection, and they were followed longitudinally. The trim removed 4 bases at V and 4 bases at J, leaving 7 bases unmatched. Germline V gives CDR1 SGHDT, CDR2 YYEEEE. The CDR3 length is 16 residues. As processed by the authors: Using reference gene primer amplification, nucleated cell counts were estimated. Generated by immunoSEQ multiplex PCR, the TCRdb table keeps only in-frame clones and is missing some. V, J and clone size are those of that table, while D and trimming were read from the DNA. The sample includes roughly 440,000 clones, about 91% of them seen just once.

The chain joins TRBV5-6 to TRBJ2-3; 12 nucleotides align to TRBD2. The sample consisted of peripheral blood. The receptor was derived from a woman in her 50s with COVID-19, enrolled during active disease. CDR3 sequence: CASSALLAGGADTQYF. CDR3 in DNA: TGTGCCAGCAGCGCCCTACTAGCGGGGGGAGCAGATACGCAGTATTTT. The variable domain in full, with the rest retrieved from reference TRBV5-6 and TRBJ2-3, is DAGVTQSPTHLIKTRGQQVTLRCSPKSGHDTVSWYQQALGQGPQFIFQYYEEEERQRGNFPDRFSGHQFPNYSSELNVNALLLGDSALYLCASSALLAGGADTQYFGPGTRLTVL.